This T cell receptor beta chain derives from a study of PD-L1 blockade in urothelial cancer. Study background: About 85% of the roughly 29 patients were men who had bladder-origin urothelial cancer.

Trimming pared 4 bases from V and 6 bases from J, leaving 13 bases between. The CDR3 runs 14 residues. Germline CDR1 is LGHNA and CDR2 is YSLEER. Sequencing used immunoSEQ multiplex PCR; TCRdb keeps in-frame clones, though not all of them. There are just over 50,000 clones in the sample; around 80% occur only once, and 4% lies in the top ten. Time point meaning: pretreatment peripheral blood. This sequence joins TRBV4-3 and TRBJ2-1; D possibly corresponds to TRBD1 (5 bases). Material: PBMCs, obtained around atezolizumab (anti-PD-L1) treatment. This sequence originates from a man in his 70s with urothelial cancer. CDR3 sequence reads: CASSPGGALNEQFF. The CDR3 DNA reads as TGCGCCAGCAGCCCTGGTGGGGCCCTCAATGAGCAGTTCTTC.